Following are 10 T cell receptor beta chains from one sample sequenced in a study of memory CD4+ T cells and cytomegalovirus serostatus (dated by TCRdb to between 2018 and 2021). A FACSAria II was used to sort memory CD4+ T cells, defined as single viable CD3+CD4+CD8-CD45RO+ cells. Library method: the immunoSEQ multiplex PCR assay. TCRdb re-hosts the immuneACCESS table, in-frame sequences only. Its copies lack some clones; in the studies checked, an unresolved V gene accounts for under half of them, and the cause for the rest is not known. In all, the sample holds more than 35,000 clones, and around 80% of those were seen once. Less than 5.5% of the sample is held by the ten biggest clonotypes. The material sequenced was memory CD4+ T cells from blood. These receptors came from an adult in good health and CMV-seropositive.

The chain couples TRBV4-1 to TRBJ2-5; the match to TRBD2 covers 16 bases. The CDR3 spans 19 residues. Trimming at V came to 3 bases and at J to 4 bases, leaving 11 bases not matched to a gene. The germline gives CDR1 MGHRA, CDR2 YSYEKL. CDR3 residues: CASSHPGLAGGPNLETQYF. CDR3 bases: TGCGCCAGCAGCCACCCGGGACTAGCGGGGGGGCCGAATCTAGAGACCCAGTACTTC.

By its share, this clone is medium-sized. The chain combines TRBV28 with TRBJ1-2; D possibly corresponds to TRBD1 (5 bases). V was cut by 5 bases and J by 3 bases, with 19 bases left in between. Germline CDR1 MDHEN, CDR2 SYDVKM. This CDR3 is built from 16 residues. CDR3 sequence: CASSPQGRPGDYGYTF. In DNA form, the CDR3 reads TGTGCCAGCAGTCCTCAGGGCAGACCCGGCGACTATGGCTACACCTTC.

The chain has TRBV7-9 and TRBJ2-1; 8 nucleotides align to TRBD1. V was clipped by 5 bases and J by 3 bases; unmatched bases: 18. Germline CDR1 reads SEHNR; CDR2 reads FQNEAQ (reference sequence). The CDR3 covers 19 residues. CDR3 region: CASSPNGGQGQKHYNEQFF. CDR3 DNA sequence: TGTGCCAGCAGCCCCAACGGTGGACAGGGTCAGAAGCACTACAATGAGCAGTTCTTC. Looking up the rest from reference TRBV7-9 and TRBJ2-1 gives the full variable domain: DTGVSQNPRHKITKRGQNVTFRCDPISEHNRLYWYRQTLGQGPEFLTYFQNEAQLEKSRLLSDRFSAERPKGSFSTLEIQRTEQGDSAMYLCASSPNGGQGQKHYNEQFFGPGTRLTVL.

This clone came up a few times. This rearrangement joins TRBV5-5 to TRBJ2-1, with TRBD2 matching over 7 bases. The ends lost 0 bases at V and 4 bases at J; junction bases unmatched: 4. The CDR3 runs to 15 residues. Germline V gene sequence: CDR1 SGHKS, CDR2 YYEKEE (reference sequence). CDR3 protein: CASSLGLAVYNEQFF. In DNA form, the CDR3 reads TGTGCCAGCAGCTTGGGGCTAGCGGTATACAATGAGCAGTTCTTC.

The gene calls are TRBV7-2 and TRBJ2-7, with D perhaps TRBD1 (5 bases). The germline V and J ends were trimmed by 5 bases and 7 bases, with 21 bases remaining between them. The germline V gene has CDR1 SGHTA and CDR2 FQGNSA. This CDR3 region has 15 residues. The CDR3 loop is CASSPASRQGNEQYF. CDR3 coding DNA: TGTGCCAGCAGCCCCGCATCGCGTCAGGGCAATGAGCAGTACTTC.

V and J are TRBV4-1 and TRBJ1-2; maybe TRBD1 (6 bases). Trimming cost V 3 bases and J 4 bases, with 12 bases left between them. The CDR3 contains 14 residues. CDR1 and CDR2 (germline): MGHRA, YSYEKL. The CDR3 loop is CASSHQQGGYGYTF. In DNA, the CDR3 is TGCGCCAGCAGCCATCAACAGGGAGGCTATGGCTACACCTTC.

V usage is TRBV19 and J usage is TRBJ1-2, with a possible D match to TRBD1 (5 bases). The CDR3 loop spans 14 amino acids. Germline V CDR1 and CDR2: LNHDA, SQIVND (reference sequence). The V end was cut by 5 bases, the J end by 4 bases, with 14 bases between. The CDR3: CASSPQGSGYGYTF. The CDR3 coding sequence is TGTGCCAGTAGTCCGCAGGGCTCGGGCTATGGCTACACCTTC.

V and J are TRBV28 and TRBJ1-6, with 10 bases lining up with TRBD1. CDR3 size: 15 residues. V shed 5 bases, J shed 10 bases, and the junction held 8 bases outside the gene matches. The germline CDR1 and CDR2 sequences are MDHEN and SYDVKM. The CDR3 sequence: CASSPPGTGVSPLHF. Here the CDR3 DNA reads TGTGCCAGCAGTCCCCCCGGGACAGGGGTCTCACCCCTCCACTTT.

The CDR3 sequence: CATSRDRERQPQHF. The CDR3 nucleotides are TGTGCCACCAGCAGGGACAGGGAACGGCAGCCCCAGCATTTT. This chain uses TRBV15 with TRBJ1-5; 8 bases align to TRBD1. The CDR3 contains 14 residues. Germline V gene sequence: CDR1 LNHNV, CDR2 YYDKDF (reference sequence). The V and J ends lost 3 bases and 7 bases, in that order; junction bases with no gene match: 5.

V is TRBV23-1 and J is TRBJ1-5; 8 nucleotides align to TRBD1. TRBV23-1 is flagged as an ORF with uncertain function. V gave up 0 bases and J gave up 4 bases; unmatched junction bases: 5. The CDR3 is 16 amino acids. The CDR3 DNA reads TGCGCCAGCAGTCAATCCGACAGGGGCTGGAATCAGCCCCAGCATTTT. Translation: CASSQSDRGWNQPQHF.